This is a list of T cell receptor beta chains from one sample in a study of CD8+CD57+ T cells in acquired aplastic anemia. TCRdb used MiXCR to reprocess the reads, holding one entry per CDR3 protein. The table shows 300,000 or so distinct CDR3 sequences, with 50% to 70% occurring only once. Sequencing was done on a sample of sorted CD4+, CD8+, or CD8+CD57+ T cells (not recorded which) from PBMCs. The receptor set was obtained from a human donor with severe aplastic anemia or a healthy control (not recorded which). CDR3s include the opening cysteine and the closing phenylalanine or tryptophan. Fields, in order: clone size, J gene, V gene, D gene, CDR3 protein, CDR3 DNA. D genes are given only for firm matches. Clone size is stated in some rows and not others, as once, few, many or a class when expanded.

clone_size: many; j_call: TRBJ2-1; v_call: TRBV5-4; d_call: -; cdr3_aa: CASSLALGGRNEQFF; cdr3_nt: TGTGCCAGCAGCTTGGCCTTGGGGGGCCGGAATGAGCAGTTCTTC
clone_size: -; j_call: TRBJ1-2; v_call: TRBV2; d_call: -; cdr3_aa: CASRGNRVNTF; cdr3_nt: TGTGCCAGCAGAGGGAACAGGGTGAACACCTTC
clone_size: -; j_call: TRBJ2-2; v_call: TRBV5-6; d_call: TRBD1; cdr3_aa: CASSFGQGDTGELFF; cdr3_nt: TGTGCCAGCAGCTTCGGACAGGGGGACACCGGGGAGCTGTTTTTT
clone_size: few; j_call: TRBJ2-7; v_call: TRBV2; d_call: -; cdr3_aa: CASSKEAYEQYF; cdr3_nt: TGTGCCAGCAGTAAGGAGGCCTACGAGCAGTACTTC
clone_size: many; j_call: TRBJ1-2; v_call: TRBV19; d_call: -; cdr3_aa: CASSPSGPGGYTF; cdr3_nt: TGTGCCAGTAGCCCTTCCGGGCCAGGAGGCTACACCTTC
clone_size: -; j_call: TRBJ2-1; v_call: TRBV20-1; d_call: -; cdr3_aa: CSARRSTRGYNEQFF; cdr3_nt: TGCAGTGCTAGGCGGTCGACTAGAGGCTACAATGAGCAGTTCTTC
clone_size: few; j_call: TRBJ2-1; v_call: TRBV9; d_call: -; cdr3_aa: CASSPPGLPNNEQFF; cdr3_nt: TGTGCCAGCAGCCCACCTGGACTACCCAACAATGAGCAGTTCTTC
clone_size: -; j_call: TRBJ2-7; v_call: TRBV20-1; d_call: -; cdr3_aa: CSACPDEGDPYEQYF; cdr3_nt: TGCAGTGCTTGCCCAGATGAGGGGGACCCCTACGAGCAGTACTTC
clone_size: many; j_call: TRBJ1-4; v_call: TRBV24-1; d_call: TRBD1; cdr3_aa: CATSDPGTGREKLFF; cdr3_nt: TGTGCCACCAGTGACCCCGGGACAGGGAGGGAAAAACTGTTTTTT
clone_size: -; j_call: TRBJ2-2; v_call: TRBV7-2; d_call: TRBD2; cdr3_aa: CASSYRTSGNTGELFF; cdr3_nt: TGTGCCAGCAGCTACCGGACTAGCGGGAACACCGGGGAGCTGTTTTTT
clone_size: many; j_call: TRBJ1-6; v_call: TRBV12-5; d_call: TRBD1; cdr3_aa: CASGLRQGTHSPLHF; cdr3_nt: TGTGCTAGTGGTTTAAGACAGGGTACCCATTCACCCCTCCACTTT
clone_size: -; j_call: TRBJ1-1; v_call: TRBV12-3/TRBV12-4; d_call: -; cdr3_aa: CASNVGRAFF; cdr3_nt: TGTGCCAGCAATGTGGGAAGAGCTTTCTTT
clone_size: -; j_call: TRBJ1-6; v_call: TRBV9; d_call: -; cdr3_aa: CASSVDGETPLHF; cdr3_nt: TGTGCCAGCAGCGTAGACGGGGAAACACCCCTCCACTTT
clone_size: -; j_call: TRBJ2-7; v_call: TRBV10-1; d_call: TRBD1; cdr3_aa: CASSEAERTGVNEQYF; cdr3_nt: TGCGCCAGCAGTGAGGCGGAGCGGACAGGGGTTAACGAGCAGTACTTC
clone_size: -; j_call: TRBJ1-6; v_call: TRBV20-1; d_call: -; cdr3_aa: CSASPSTPPLHF; cdr3_nt: TGCAGTGCTAGCCCCTCCACTCCACCCCTCCACTTT
clone_size: few; j_call: TRBJ1-6; v_call: TRBV7-2; d_call: -; cdr3_aa: CASTGRGSPNSPLHF; cdr3_nt: TGTGCCAGCACCGGGAGGGGCAGCCCTAATTCACCCCTCCACTTT
clone_size: few; j_call: TRBJ1-2; v_call: TRBV9; d_call: -; cdr3_aa: CASGAGEGYTF; cdr3_nt: TGTGCCAGCGGGGCAGGGGAGGGCTACACCTTC
clone_size: -; j_call: TRBJ2-3; v_call: TRBV3-1; d_call: -; cdr3_aa: CASSQVPYTQYF; cdr3_nt: TGTGCCAGCAGCCAAGTTCCATATACGCAGTATTTT
clone_size: -; j_call: TRBJ1-5; v_call: TRBV10-3; d_call: -; cdr3_aa: CAISSSGTGVQPQHF; cdr3_nt: TGTGCCATCAGTTCCTCGGGCACGGGGGTTCAGCCCCAGCATTTT
clone_size: -; j_call: TRBJ2-7; v_call: TRBV10-3; d_call: -; cdr3_aa: CAISASGSYEQYF; cdr3_nt: TGTGCCATCAGTGCGTCGGGATCCTACGAGCAGTACTTC
clone_size: many; j_call: TRBJ1-2; v_call: TRBV20-1; d_call: -; cdr3_aa: CSASWGSGVGGYTF; cdr3_nt: TGCAGTGCTAGTTGGGGGTCAGGGGTTGGGGGCTACACCTTC
clone_size: -; j_call: TRBJ1-2; v_call: TRBV29-1; d_call: -; cdr3_aa: CSVEDLRSSYGYTF; cdr3_nt: TGCAGCGTTGAAGATCTTCGGAGTAGCTATGGCTACACCTTC
clone_size: -; j_call: TRBJ2-5; v_call: TRBV7-8; d_call: -; cdr3_aa: CASSLLEETQYF; cdr3_nt: TGTGCCAGCAGCTTATTGGAAGAGACCCAGTACTTC
clone_size: -; j_call: TRBJ2-6; v_call: TRBV5-1; d_call: -; cdr3_aa: CASSFRGSGANVLTF; cdr3_nt: TGCGCCAGCAGCTTCCGTGGCTCTGGGGCCAACGTCCTGACTTTC
clone_size: -; j_call: TRBJ2-3; v_call: TRBV6-9; d_call: -; cdr3_aa: CASSPRNRDGLTDTQYF; cdr3_nt: TGTGCCAGCAGTCCTAGGAACCGGGACGGGCTCACAGATACGCAGTATTTT
clone_size: -; j_call: TRBJ1-2; v_call: TRBV9; d_call: -; cdr3_aa: CASSGEDTKYGYTF; cdr3_nt: TGTGCCAGCAGCGGGGAGGACACAAAATATGGCTACACCTTC
clone_size: -; j_call: TRBJ1-1; v_call: TRBV13; d_call: TRBD1; cdr3_aa: CASSSGQGPNTEAFF; cdr3_nt: TGTGCCAGCAGCTCAGGACAGGGGCCGAACACTGAAGCTTTCTTT
clone_size: -; j_call: TRBJ1-5; v_call: TRBV7-2; d_call: -; cdr3_aa: CASSFAASNQPQHF; cdr3_nt: TGTGCCAGCAGCTTCGCAGCGAGCAATCAGCCCCAGCATTTT
clone_size: -; j_call: TRBJ1-1; v_call: TRBV2; d_call: -; cdr3_aa: CASSLRVEAFF; cdr3_nt: TGTGCCAGCAGCCTCAGGGTTGAAGCTTTCTTT
clone_size: -; j_call: TRBJ1-5; v_call: TRBV2; d_call: TRBD1; cdr3_aa: CASRGTGGTQPQHF; cdr3_nt: TGTGCCAGCAGGGGGACAGGGGGTACTCAGCCCCAGCATTTT
clone_size: many; j_call: TRBJ1-1; v_call: TRBV10-1; d_call: -; cdr3_aa: CASSELDPHLNTEAFF; cdr3_nt: TGCGCCAGCAGTGAGTTGGACCCACACCTTAACACTGAAGCTTTCTTT
clone_size: once; j_call: TRBJ1-4; v_call: TRBV2; d_call: -; cdr3_aa: CASTRDGGYEKLFF; cdr3_nt: TGTGCCAGCACTAGGGACGGAGGTTATGAAAAACTGTTTTTT